This T cell receptor beta chain was captured by sequencing in a study of T cells in Graves' hyperthyroidism and ophthalmopathy. This clonotype was seen a handful of times. Amplification of TCR beta CDR3 regions used RNA as the template. First-round RT-PCR with HTBI primers amplified the TCR CDR3 region. Each CDR3 protein is one row after TCRdb ran MiXCR on the multiplex PCR reads. The table records 700,000 to 850,000 distinct CDR3 sequences, approximately 36% of them present only once. The length of the CDR3 is 13 residues. With 5 bases removed from V and 8 bases from J, the gap between germline ends came to 15 bases.

The V gene is TRBV12-3 or TRBV12-4, the J gene TRBJ1-2, with unresolved D. The sequencing input was blood. The TCR comes from a woman between 35 and 50 years old with Graves' hyperthyroidism. The CDR3, as DNA: TGTGCCAGCAGTAGAGAAACGGCGCCCGGCTACACCTTC. This encodes CASSRETAPGYTF.